The 14 T cell receptor beta chains in this list originate from one sample, sequenced in a study of cytotoxic CD8 clonotypes in ibrutinib-treated CLL. Clones were read by immunoSEQ multiplex PCR, and TCRdb kept only the in-frame ones, dropping some. The sample yields some 130,000 clones, approximately 85% seen once. Sequencing used PBMCs, obtained after 24 months of ibrutinib treatment. The receptor set was obtained from a human donor with chronic lymphocytic leukemia.

The V and J genes are TRBV29-1 and TRBJ1-2; D perhaps matches TRBD1 (6 bases). CDR1 is SQVTM, CDR2 ANQGSEA, per germline. Trimming shortened V by 0 bases and J by 0 bases, and 14 bases separated the two germline ends. The CDR3 is 16 residues long. The CDR3 loop is CSVEDPGDGSNYGYTF. The CDR3 DNA is TGCAGCGTTGAAGATCCAGGGGACGGCTCTAACTATGGCTACACCTTC. Using reference TRBV29-1 and TRBJ1-2 for the parts outside the CDR3, the full variable domain is SAVISQKPSRDICQRGTSLTIQCQVDSQVTMMFWYRQQPGQSLTLIATANQGSEATYESGFVIDKFPISRPNLTFSTLTVSNMSPEDSSIYLCSVEDPGDGSNYGYTFGSGTRLTVV.

V and J are TRBV27 and TRBJ1-2; a possible D gene is TRBD1 (5 bases). V dropped 5 bases and J dropped 1 base, with 14 bases sitting between them. CDR1 MNHEY and CDR2 SMNVEV come from the germline V gene (reference sequence). CDR3 length equals 15 residues. CDR3 sequence: CASSPGRQRNYGYTF. Here the CDR3 DNA reads TGTGCCAGCAGTCCCGGTAGACAGCGTAACTATGGCTACACCTTC.

The chain uses TRBV28 and TRBJ1-1, with 7 bases identical to TRBD1. The V segment lost 3 bases and the J segment 11 bases; nucleotides outside the gene matches: 6. Germline loops: CDR1 MDHEN, CDR2 SYDVKM. The CDR3 length is 12 residues. The CDR3 protein is CASSLTGTKAFF. The CDR3 nucleotides read TGTGCCAGCAGTTTGACAGGGACTAAGGCTTTCTTT.

The sample holds one count of this clone. The rearrangement links TRBV11-2 to TRBJ2-1; 9 nucleotides agree with TRBD1. Looked up from germline, CDR1 is SGHAT and CDR2 is FQNNGV. J was trimmed by 6 bases and V by 1 base; bases with no gene match: 7. This CDR3 is 16 amino acids long. CDR3 loop: CASSLAPGTGLNEQFF. The CDR3 nucleotides read TGTGCCAGCAGCTTAGCCCCCGGGACAGGGCTCAATGAGCAGTTCTTC.

This clone turned up a few times. The chain is built from TRBV2 and TRBJ1-6; 7 nucleotides match TRBD1. CDR3 length: 15 amino acids. Trimming cost V 4 bases and J 7 bases; bases outside gene matches: 7. Looked up from germline, CDR1 is SNHLY and CDR2 is FYNNEI. The CDR3 reads CASSARDSVNSPLHF. As DNA, the CDR3 is TGTGCCAGCAGTGCCCGGGACAGTGTGAATTCACCCCTCCACTTT.

The chain uses TRBV29-1 and TRBJ2-3; no definite D call. CDR1 and CDR2 from the germline V gene are SQVTM and ANQGSEA. Trimming pared 6 bases from V and 5 bases from J, leaving 12 bases between. CDR3 length equals 12 residues. CDR3 residues: CSVTRLGDTQYF. The DNA of the CDR3 is TGCAGCGTCACCCGGCTGGGAGATACGCAGTATTTT.

V gene TRBV5-6 combines with J gene TRBJ1-2; maybe TRBD1 (6 bases). The CDR3 runs 17 residues. CDR1 SGHDT and CDR2 YYEEEE come from the germline V gene. Deletions cut 6 bases from V and 4 bases from J, with 25 bases between. The CDR3 DNA reads TGTGCCAGCACCAAACAAAGGGGGGCAGGGAGTGGCTATGGCTACACCTTC. It yields the protein CASTKQRGAGSGYGYTF.

J is TRBJ1-2 and V is TRBV19; the match to TRBD1 covers 9 bases. This CDR3 contains 14 residues. CDR1 LNHDA and CDR2 SQIVND come from the germline V gene (reference sequence). V was pared by 5 bases and J by 3 bases, with 4 bases of the junction left unmatched. The CDR3 spells CASSEQGAHYGYTF. The CDR3 DNA follows: TGTGCCAGTAGTGAACAGGGGGCTCACTATGGCTACACCTTC.

V usage is TRBV6-5 and J usage is TRBJ2-7; 10 bases agree with TRBD2. CDR3 length: 16 amino acids. Germline V gene data show CDR1 as MNHEY and CDR2 as SVGAGI. Unmatched junction bases numbered 6, after V lost 0 bases and J lost 4 bases. Here the CDR3 DNA reads TGTGCCAGCAGTTACTCGAGAGCTAGCGGGAGTTACGAGCAGTACTTC. Translating gives CASSYSRASGSYEQYF.

The V gene is TRBV6-5, the J gene TRBJ1-2; D is ambiguous. V dropped 2 bases and J dropped 2 bases, with 3 bases sitting between them. The length of the CDR3 is 12 residues. Germline V gene lookup returns CDR1 MNHEY and CDR2 SVGAGI. CDR3 protein: CASSYTNYGYTF. CDR3 nucleotide sequence: TGTGCCAGCAGTTACACCAACTATGGCTACACCTTC.

V and J are TRBV13 and TRBJ2-2, with TRBD1 matching 10 bases. This CDR3 region has 18 residues. Germline V gives CDR1 PRHDT, CDR2 FYEKMQ (reference sequence). J lost 3 bases, V lost 5 bases, and 12 bases had no gene match. The CDR3 sequence is CASSPLALGQGYTGELFF. For the CDR3, the DNA is TGTGCCAGCAGCCCCCTAGCCCTGGGACAGGGGTACACCGGGGAGCTGTTTTTT. Using reference TRBV13 and TRBJ2-2 for the parts outside the CDR3, the full variable domain is AAGVIQSPRHLIKEKRETATLKCYPIPRHDTVYWYQQGPGQDPQFLISFYEKMQSDKGSIPDRFSAQQFSDYHSELNMSSLELGDSALYFCASSPLALGQGYTGELFFGEGSRLTVL.

The chain joins TRBV9 to TRBJ2-5; D unclear. The CDR3 spans 15 residues. V lost 2 bases and J lost 3, with 14 bases in between. Per the germline V gene, CDR1 is SGDLS and CDR2 is YYNGEE. The CDR3: CASSVGARVEETQYF. The CDR3 nucleotides are TGTGCCAGCAGCGTCGGAGCTCGAGTTGAAGAGACCCAGTACTTC. Together with reference TRBV9 and TRBJ2-5, the CDR3 gives the full variable domain: DSGVTQTPKHLITATGQRVTLRCSPRSGDLSVYWYQQSLDQGLQFLIQYYNGEERAKGNILERFSAQQFPDLHSELNLSSLELGDSALYFCASSVGARVEETQYFGPGTRLLVL.

The genes are TRBV6-5 and TRBJ2-3; no firm D call. The germline gives CDR1 MNHEY, CDR2 SVGAGI. V lost 5 bases and J 4 bases, leaving 10 bases between the germline ends. This CDR3 contains 13 residues. The CDR3 bases are TGTGCCAGCAGTCCCGACCTGGCAGATACGCAGTATTTT. The encoded protein is CASSPDLADTQYF.

J is TRBJ2-6 and V is TRBV7-7, with D perhaps matching TRBD1 (6 bases). Germline V gene lookup returns CDR1 SSHAT and CDR2 FNYEAQ (reference sequence). The CDR3 consists of 19 residues. Trimming pared 0 bases from V and 1 base from J, leaving 16 bases between. The CDR3 region has the DNA TGTGCCAGCAGCTTAGCAGCGGACAGCTACCGGTCTGGGGCCAACGTCCTGACTTTC. It codes for CASSLAADSYRSGANVLTF.